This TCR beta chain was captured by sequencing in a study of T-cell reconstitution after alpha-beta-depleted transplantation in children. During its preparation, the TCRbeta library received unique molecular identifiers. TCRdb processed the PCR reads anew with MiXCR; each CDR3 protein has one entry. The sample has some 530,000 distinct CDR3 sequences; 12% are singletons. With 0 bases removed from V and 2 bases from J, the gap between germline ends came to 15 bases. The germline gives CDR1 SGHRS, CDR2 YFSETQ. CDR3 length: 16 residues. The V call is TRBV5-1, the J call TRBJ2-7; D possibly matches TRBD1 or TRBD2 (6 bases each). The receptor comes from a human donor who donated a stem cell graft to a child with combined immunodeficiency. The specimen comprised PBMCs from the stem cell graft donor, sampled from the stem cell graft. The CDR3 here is CASSLGEGGLTYEQYF. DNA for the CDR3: TGCGCCAGCAGCTTGGGAGAGGGGGGCTTGACCTACGAGCAGTACTTC.